These T cell receptor beta chains were read from a single sample in a study of vaccination effects on CD4 cells after COVID-19. For these receptors, no antigen is known. Assay: immunoSEQ multiplex PCR; the TCRdb copy retains only in-frame clones and omits some. The repertoire has some 69,000 clones, more than 70% of them found once; the top ten carry roughly 3.1%. Sequencing used CD4+ T cells from PBMCs cultured with HCoV-NL63 spike peptides, obtained before COVID-19 vaccination. The receptor source for this set is a human donor who received a COVID-19 vaccine. Each CDR3 is given with its conserved first and last residue. The D gene is left open where the match is weak. Expanded clones get a size class; other rows say once, few or many, or leave the size out.

cdr3_nt	cdr3_aa	v_call	j_call	clone_size	d_call
TGTGCCAGCAGCGCCAAGGGGGCGCGCGATGTCAAAAACATTCAGTACTTC	CASSAKGARDVKNIQYF	TRBV7-2	TRBJ2-4	.	TRBD1
TGTGCCAGCACCCATGCTAGCTCCTACAATGAGCAGTTCTTC	CASTHASSYNEQFF	TRBV28	TRBJ2-1	.	.
TGCAGTGCTAGTTTCAGAAGCACAGATACGCAGTATTTT	CSASFRSTDTQYF	TRBV20-1	TRBJ2-3	.	.
TGTGCCACCAGTGATTTACGGGCCGAGGGGTACACCGGGGAGCTGTTTTTT	CATSDLRAEGYTGELFF	TRBV24-1	TRBJ2-2	.	.
TGTGCCACTGCGGAAACAGCCTATGGCTACACCTTC	CATAETAYGYTF	TRBV10-3	TRBJ1-2	.	.
TGTGCCAGCAGTTCCGGGACAGCCTATGGCTACACCTTC	CASSSGTAYGYTF	TRBV5-4	TRBJ1-2	.	TRBD1
TGTGCCAGCAGCTTAGGGCGCCTCAATCAGCCCCAGCATTTT	CASSLGRLNQPQHF	TRBV6-5	TRBJ1-5	.	.
TGCGCCAGCAGCTTAGACAGGGGGAGTGGAAACACCATATATTTT	CASSLDRGSGNTIYF	TRBV5-1	TRBJ1-3	.	TRBD1
TGTGCCAGCAGCGTTCACAGGCAGGGCGCCGGGGAGCTGTTTTTT	CASSVHRQGAGELFF	TRBV9	TRBJ2-2	.	.
TGTGCCAGCAGTTTATTCCGGGGAGCCGGGGAGCTGTTTTTT	CASSLFRGAGELFF	TRBV27	TRBJ2-2	.	.
TGCGCCAGCAGTTCCCCGGGCCAGGCCAAAAACATTCAGTACTTC	CASSSPGQAKNIQYF	TRBV5-1	TRBJ2-4	.	.
TGTGCCAGCAGCCAAGATGGTTGGTTCTGGCGGACTAGCACAGATACGCAGTATTTT	CASSQDGWFWRTSTDTQYF	TRBV14	TRBJ2-3	.	.
TGTGCCAGCTCACCTCTGAGGTGGGGGACTGGGGCCAACGTCCTGACTTTC	CASSPLRWGTGANVLTF	TRBV18	TRBJ2-6	once	.
TGCGCCAGCAGCCCAATACCGGGACAGGGAAATCAGCCCCAGCATTTT	CASSPIPGQGNQPQHF	TRBV4-1	TRBJ1-5	few	TRBD1
TGTGCCAGCACTAGGGGAGTCGAAGATACGCAGTATTTT	CASTRGVEDTQYF	TRBV6-5	TRBJ2-3	once	.
TGTGCCAGCTCGCTGGGACAGGGGTCGGAAAAACTGTTTTTT	CASSLGQGSEKLFF	TRBV18	TRBJ1-4	few	TRBD1
TGTGCCATCAGTGAGTGGGGACAGGGGGCAGATACGCAGTATTTT	CAISEWGQGADTQYF	TRBV10-3	TRBJ2-3	.	TRBD1
TGCGCCAGTAAACAGGGGCAGGGGGCCGGGGAGCTGTTTTTT	CASKQGQGAGELFF	TRBV5-1	TRBJ2-2	few	TRBD1
TGTGCCAGCAGTCCGGGACAGGGAGACTATAGCAATCAGCCCCAGCATTTT	CASSPGQGDYSNQPQHF	TRBV6-6	TRBJ1-5	.	TRBD1
TGTGCCAGCAGCCTCAGGGCTGCTAATGAAAAACTGTTTTTT	CASSLRAANEKLFF	TRBV3-1/TRBV3-2	TRBJ1-4	.	.
TGTGCCAGCAGTTTAGGCGAGGGTACGCAGTATTTT	CASSLGEGTQYF	TRBV12-3/TRBV12-4	TRBJ2-3	.	.
TGCAGCGTTGAACGGGTCTTGGGCACTGAAGCTTTCTTT	CSVERVLGTEAFF	TRBV29-1	TRBJ1-1	.	.
TGCAGTGCTAGTAGAGGGGGCGCTTTTCCTGGAAACACCATATATTTT	CSASRGGAFPGNTIYF	TRBV20-1	TRBJ1-3	.	TRBD1
TGTGCCACCAGTGGTTCGGCGGCGGGGGCCCTACAAGAGACCCAGTACTTC	CATSGSAAGALQETQYF	TRBV24-1	TRBJ2-5	.	.
TGTGCCAGCAGCTTAGCAGGGTTCGGCGGGGAGCTGTTTTTT	CASSLAGFGGELFF	TRBV7-6	TRBJ2-2	.	.
TGTGCCAGCAGCTTAACCGGGACTAAACCTTCTACGCAGTATTTT	CASSLTGTKPSTQYF	TRBV7-9	TRBJ2-3	.	TRBD2
TGTGCCAGCAGCTTACGAGGGGCCTACAATGAGCAGTTCTTC	CASSLRGAYNEQFF	TRBV7-3	TRBJ2-1	.	.
TGTGCCAGCAGCTTTGGTATAAGGATGGGAGAAAAACTGTTTTTT	CASSFGIRMGEKLFF	TRBV5-6	TRBJ1-4	.	.
TGTGCCAGCAGTGATGACAGGGGGATGGAGACCCAGTACTTC	CASSDDRGMETQYF	TRBV6-1	TRBJ2-5	.	TRBD1
TGTGCCAGCAGCCAAGGGGGAGGGGGCGCCACCCAGTACTTC	CASSQGGGGATQYF	TRBV3-1/TRBV3-2	TRBJ2-5	.	.
TGTGCCAGCAGCTCTACACGAAAGGCTGACTTCCAAGAGACCCAGTACTTC	CASSSTRKADFQETQYF	TRBV14	TRBJ2-5	.	.
TGCAGCGTCCTCCTAGCGGGCAGAATGACCTCGGAGACCCAGTACTTC	CSVLLAGRMTSETQYF	TRBV29-1	TRBJ2-5	.	TRBD2
TGTGCCAGCAGCTTAACGTTGGCTAGCGGGGTGGGGAAGACCCAGTACTTC	CASSLTLASGVGKTQYF	TRBV7-2	TRBJ2-5	.	TRBD2
TGTGCCACCAGCACCCCAGGGGGCCGGGCTTTCTTT	CATSTPGGRAFF	TRBV15	TRBJ1-1	.	TRBD1
TGCGCCAGCAGCTTGACGACAGTCAGGAACACTGAAGCTTTCTTT	CASSLTTVRNTEAFF	TRBV5-1	TRBJ1-1	.	.
TGTGCCAGTGCGGGAGGGTACACTGAAGCTTTCTTT	CASAGGYTEAFF	TRBV12-3/TRBV12-4	TRBJ1-1	.	.
TGTGCCAGCAGGGACGGAGTTGGACGTCAGCCCCAGCATTTT	CASRDGVGRQPQHF	TRBV27	TRBJ1-5	.	.
TGTGCCAGCGCCGCGTTATCTAACGGCCATGGCTACACCTTC	CASAALSNGHGYTF	TRBV3-1/TRBV3-2	TRBJ1-2	.	.
TGTGCCAGCAGTTACATCGGCGGGGACTACAATGAGCAGTTCTTC	CASSYIGGDYNEQFF	TRBV6-5	TRBJ2-1	.	.
TGTGCCAGCAGCTTAGATCGGTGGGCCTCTGGGGCCAACGTCCTGACTTTC	CASSLDRWASGANVLTF	TRBV11-2	TRBJ2-6	.	.
TGTGCCAGCAGCGGGACAACTAGGCAGCCCCAGCATTTT	CASSGTTRQPQHF	TRBV7-2	TRBJ1-5	.	.
TGTGCCAGCAGCGTAGCACCCAGCCCGGGCACCGGGGAGCTGTTTTTT	CASSVAPSPGTGELFF	TRBV9	TRBJ2-2	.	.
TGTGCCAGCAGCTTAGGAAGGGCGGGCCGCTCGAACACCGGGGAGCTGTTTTTT	CASSLGRAGRSNTGELFF	TRBV7-2	TRBJ2-2	.	.
TGTGCGACGTCCCGGGACAGGGGTGTGGAGACCCAGTACTTC	CATSRDRGVETQYF	TRBV19	TRBJ2-5	.	TRBD1
TGTGCCAGCAGCCAAGACCATAAGGGACTAGCGAGGGCCGGGGAGCTGTTTTTT	CASSQDHKGLARAGELFF	TRBV14	TRBJ2-2	.	TRBD2
TGTGCCAGCAGCTTAGTTGTCAGCCAGTTCGGGGAGACCCAGTACTTC	CASSLVVSQFGETQYF	TRBV7-9	TRBJ2-5	.	.
TGCGCCAGCAGCTGGACAGGGGGCAACGCTCAGCCCCAGCATTTT	CASSWTGGNAQPQHF	TRBV5-1	TRBJ1-5	.	TRBD1
TGTGCCAGTAGTCCCCTGGACAAGAACACTGAAGCTTTCTTT	CASSPLDKNTEAFF	TRBV19	TRBJ1-1	.	.
TGCGCCAGCAGCATCGGACCGGGACGGAACACCGGGGAGCTGTTTTTT	CASSIGPGRNTGELFF	TRBV5-1	TRBJ2-2	.	.
TGCGCCAGCAGCTTGAGGACAGCCGCGAACACCGGGGAGCTGTTTTTT	CASSLRTAANTGELFF	TRBV5-1	TRBJ2-2	.	.
TGTGCCAGCAGAACAGGAGGCGAGACCCAGTACTTC	CASRTGGETQYF	TRBV6-5	TRBJ2-5	.	.